These 27 T cell receptor beta chains originate from one sample sequenced in a study of blood T cell repertoires in COVID-19. Generated by immunoSEQ multiplex PCR, the TCRdb table keeps only in-frame clones and is missing some. This repertoire shows 100,000 or so clones, 91% found once; its top ten account for around 4.4%. The sample comprised peripheral blood. These receptors were taken from a man younger than 35 with acute or convalescent COVID-19.

On this clone: One junction end disagrees with the germline gene, perhaps due to a read error. The rearrangement joins TRBV4-2 to TRBJ1-2; D is unclear. CDR1 and CDR2 from the germline V gene are LGHNA and YNFKEQ. The CDR3 length is 13 residues. CDR3 in DNA: TGTGCCAGCAGCCCCCCGTTAGCTTCTGGCTTCACCTTC. Amino acid sequence: CASSPPLASGFTF.

Here the CDR3 reads CASSQLRPGGGTEAFF. In DNA, the CDR3 is TGTGCCAGCAGCCAGTTGCGACCGGGGGGGGGCACTGAAGCTTTCTTT. J is TRBJ1-1 and V is TRBV3-1 (or the pseudogene TRBV3-2); weak D call: TRBD1 (5 bases). V gave up 3 bases and J gave up 4 bases, with 18 bases separating them. This CDR3 spans 16 amino acids. Germline lookup yields CDR1 LGHDT and CDR2 YNNKEL (reference sequence).

CDR3 in amino acids: CASSLDRAGANVLTF. Written as DNA, the CDR3 is TGTGCCAGCAGCTTAGATCGAGCTGGGGCCAACGTCCTGACTTTC. V is TRBV11-2 and J is TRBJ2-6; D gene ambiguous. CDR1 SGHAT and CDR2 FQNNGV come from the germline V gene. The CDR3 has 15 residues. Between the trimmed V and J ends, which lost 0 bases and 2 bases, there was a span of 5 bases.

This chain connects TRBV6-5 to TRBJ2-2; a possible D gene is TRBD2 (5 bases). Trimming left V 2 bases short and J 6 bases short, with 10 bases between. Per germline, CDR1 MNHEY and CDR2 SVGAGI. The CDR3 totals 14 residues. Here the CDR3 DNA reads TGTGCCAGCAGTTACACGGGAAAGGCCGGGGAGCTGTTTTTT. Residues: CASSYTGKAGELFF.

This chain connects TRBV5-1 to TRBJ1-5; 10 nucleotides line up with TRBD1. Losses at the gene ends were 4 bases for V and 5 bases for J; bases not matched to a gene: 6. The CDR3 contains 15 residues. CDR1 and CDR2 (germline): SGHRS, YFSETQ. This CDR3 is CASSAQTGGDQPQHF. The CDR3 bases are TGCGCCAGCAGCGCCCAGACAGGGGGCGATCAGCCCCAGCATTTT.

The V call is TRBV19, the J call TRBJ2-3; D unclear. Germline V gene data show CDR1 as LNHDA and CDR2 as SQIVND (reference sequence). V was clipped by 9 bases and J by 1 base, with 11 bases between them. The CDR3 is made up of 13 amino acids. CDR3 DNA sequence: TGTGCCAGCCGACACACAGGCACAGATACGCAGTATTTT. Encoded protein: CASRHTGTDTQYF.

V gene TRBV3-1 (or the pseudogene TRBV3-2) combines with J gene TRBJ1-2, with D possibly being TRBD1 (5 bases). Germline V gene sequence: CDR1 LGHDT, CDR2 YNNKEL (reference sequence). The CDR3 is made up of 18 amino acids. The ends were cut back, 4 bases at V and 3 bases at J, with 24 bases in the middle. The CDR3 DNA follows: TGTGCCAGCAGCCCATCCAGGAGGGGACCAAAGGGAGACTATGGCTACACCTTC. This translates into CASSPSRRGPKGDYGYTF.

This clone is a singleton in its sample. J is TRBJ1-5 and V is TRBV24-1, with D perhaps TRBD1 (6 bases). The germline CDR1 and CDR2 sequences are KGHDR and SFDVKD. Between the trimmed V and J ends, which lost 5 bases and 7 bases, there was a span of 11 bases. This CDR3 is 13 amino acids long. The CDR3: CATSVGTGQPQHF. The DNA of the CDR3 is TGTGCCACCAGTGTCGGCACAGGGCAGCCCCAGCATTTT.

This chain joins TRBV5-1 and TRBJ1-6; no clear D. Germline loops: CDR1 SGHRS, CDR2 YFSETQ. The CDR3 is 13 residues long. V was shortened by 1 base and J by 9 bases, with 8 bases between the two germline ends. DNA for the CDR3: TGCGCCAGCAGCTTGATGTCGTTTTCACCCCTCCACTTT. It specifies CASSLMSFSPLHF. Full variable domain (remainder filled in from reference TRBV5-1 and TRBJ1-6): KAGVTQTPRYLIKTRGQQVTLSCSPISGHRSVSWYQQTPGQGLQFLFEYFSETQRNKGNFPGRFSGRQFSNSRSEMNVSTLELGDSALYLCASSLMSFSPLHFGNGTRLTVT.

The V gene is TRBV30, the J gene TRBJ2-7; tentative D call: TRBD2 (6 bases). CDR3 length: 12 amino acids. The ends were cut back, 7 bases at V and 7 bases at J, with 17 bases in the middle. Germline-derived CDR1 and CDR2 are GTSNPN and SVGIG (reference sequence). For the CDR3, the DNA is TGTGCCTCCAAATCCCCTAGCGTGGAGCAGTACTTC. Translating it yields CASKSPSVEQYF.

The V and J genes are TRBV7-2 and TRBJ1-2; D remains unclear. CDR3 length: 16 amino acids. V lost 7 bases to trimming and J lost 3 bases, with 21 bases between them. The germline V gene has CDR1 SGHTA and CDR2 FQGNSA. CDR3 sequence: CASTRKLEGIDYGYTF. The CDR3 DNA reads TGTGCCAGCACCCGAAAGCTTGAGGGAATTGACTATGGCTACACCTTC.

This sequence joins TRBV27 and TRBJ2-5; TRBD2 aligns across 8 bases. The CDR3 consists of 19 residues. Unmatched junction bases numbered 23, after V lost 6 bases and J lost 5 bases. Germline V CDR1 and CDR2: MNHEY, SMNVEV (reference sequence). The CDR3 DNA follows: TGTGCCAGCAGCCCTCGCCCACCGGGACTAGACACATTCGGGGAGACCCAGTACTTC. Translated: CASSPRPPGLDTFGETQYF.

The chain joins TRBV19 to TRBJ1-1; 8 bases match TRBD1. CDR1 LNHDA and CDR2 SQIVND come from the germline V gene (reference sequence). V was pared by 7 bases and J by 4 bases, with 8 bases of the junction left unmatched. The CDR3 extends over 14 amino acids. The CDR3 region is CASTIQGARTEAFF. Here the CDR3 DNA reads TGTGCCAGTACCATTCAGGGGGCTCGCACTGAAGCTTTCTTT.

This chain uses TRBV7-2 with TRBJ1-6; TRBD1 matches at 9 bases. The ends lost 4 bases at V and 13 bases at J; junction bases unmatched: 11. Germline CDR1 reads SGHTA; CDR2 reads FQGNSA. This CDR3 has 15 residues. The CDR3 nucleotides are TGTGCCAGCAGCTCTCTGGACAGGGGAAGTGACCCCCTCCACTTT. Its protein product is CASSSLDRGSDPLHF.

The count of this clone is one. This chain links TRBV2 with TRBJ2-3; no firm D call. Deletions cut 5 bases from V and 1 base from J, with 10 bases between. CDR3 size: 14 residues. Germline CDR1 reads SNHLY; CDR2 reads FYNNEI. The CDR3 protein is CASSQDRGTDTQYF. The CDR3 DNA reads as TGTGCCAGCAGTCAAGACCGCGGCACAGATACGCAGTATTTT.

The chain employs TRBV7-8 and TRBJ1-1; 7 nucleotides agree with TRBD1. CDR1 is SGHVS, CDR2 FQNEAQ, per germline. Unmatched junction bases numbered 6, after V lost 3 bases and J lost 8 bases. This CDR3 has 13 amino acids. The CDR3 is CASSFGGTEEAFF. The CDR3, as DNA: TGTGCCAGCAGCTTCGGCGGGACAGAAGAAGCTTTCTTT.

This chain uses TRBV3-1 (or the pseudogene TRBV3-2) with TRBJ2-3, with 9 bases matching TRBD2. Germline loops: CDR1 LGHDT, CDR2 YNNKEL (reference sequence). The CDR3 contains 17 residues. The J segment lost 4 bases and the V segment lost 4 bases, leaving 12 bases of the junction unmatched. The CDR3 DNA reads TGTGCCAGCAGCCGGGTAGCGGGAGCCCCGGGGGCAGATACGCAGTATTTT. It is translated as CASSRVAGAPGADTQYF.

V is TRBV19 and J is TRBJ2-1; 16 bases fit TRBD2. This CDR3 is 17 amino acids long. Germline V gene data show CDR1 as LNHDA and CDR2 as SQIVND (reference sequence). Losses at the gene ends were 6 bases for V and 6 bases for J; bases not matched to a gene: 8. CDR3 sequence: CASREGTSGGAVNEQFF. In DNA, the CDR3 is TGTGCCAGTAGGGAAGGGACTAGCGGGGGGGCTGTCAATGAGCAGTTCTTC.

The chain recombines TRBV29-1 with TRBJ1-2, with D possibly TRBD1 on 5 matching bases. Looked up from germline, CDR1 is SQVTM and CDR2 is ANQGSEA. The CDR3 has 13 amino acids. V was pared by 1 base and J by 3 bases, with 9 bases between. The CDR3 sequence is CSVEVRGDYGYTF. CDR3 sequence (DNA): TGCAGCGTTGAAGTTCGGGGGGACTATGGCTACACCTTC.

The chain couples TRBV18 to TRBJ1-1; 7 bases match TRBD1. CDR3 length: 15 residues. CDR1 and CDR2 from the germline V gene are KGHSH and LQKENI. V dropped 2 bases and J dropped 5; count of bases not matched to a gene: 8. The CDR3 region is CASSPDRAPETEAFF. In DNA form, the CDR3 reads TGTGCCAGCTCACCAGACAGGGCGCCGGAGACTGAAGCTTTCTTT.

This clone was detected once. This chain links TRBV7-9 with TRBJ1-6; the match to TRBD1 covers 7 bases. The CDR3 loop spans 13 amino acids. Trimming at V came to 8 bases and at J to 6 bases, leaving 4 bases not matched to a gene. Germline CDR1 is SEHNR and CDR2 is FQNEAQ (reference sequence). CDR3 bases: TGTGCCAGCGGGACAGCCCTTAATTCACCCCTCCACTTT. Protein product: CASGTALNSPLHF.

The V gene is TRBV27, the J gene TRBJ1-1; 11 bases align to TRBD1. The germline gives CDR1 MNHEY, CDR2 SMNVEV (reference sequence). The trim removed 2 bases at V and 11 bases at J, leaving 4 bases unmatched. The CDR3 is 13 amino acids. This CDR3 reads CASSLLGTGGAFF. The CDR3 DNA follows: TGTGCCAGCAGTTTACTCGGGACAGGGGGGGCTTTCTTT.

This chain links TRBV7-9 with TRBJ1-2, with TRBD1 matching 12 bases. Germline V gene lookup returns CDR1 SEHNR and CDR2 FQNEAQ (reference sequence). V was pared by 5 bases and J by 6 bases, with 4 bases of the junction left unmatched. The CDR3 runs to 14 residues. CDR3 protein: CASSDRDRGHGYTF. The CDR3 nucleotides read TGTGCCAGCAGCGACCGGGACAGGGGGCATGGCTACACCTTC.

CDR3 loop: CASSVPWTGGNNEQFF. The CDR3 DNA follows: TGTGCCAGCAGCGTCCCCTGGACAGGGGGAAACAATGAGCAGTTCTTC. The chain links TRBV7-2 to TRBJ2-1; 10 nucleotides match TRBD1. The V gene's germline CDR1 is SGHTA and CDR2 FQGNSA. The CDR3 extends over 16 amino acids. Losses at the gene ends were 5 bases for V and 5 bases for J; bases not matched to a gene: 9.

CDR3 in DNA: TGCGCCAGCAGCTCCGGGACTAGCGGGACACTCACAGATACGCAGTATTTT. It translates to CASSSGTSGTLTDTQYF. J is TRBJ2-3 and V is TRBV5-1, with 13 bases identical to TRBD2. V trimming: 3 bases; J trimming: 2 bases; junction bases outside the gene matches: 6. CDR1 SGHRS and CDR2 YFSETQ come from the germline V gene. The CDR3 spans 17 residues.

CDR3 nucleotide sequence: TGTGCCAGTACCAAGGGGGGGAGCTCCTACAATGAGCAGTTCTTC. Protein: CASTKGGSSYNEQFF. The chain combines TRBV19 with TRBJ2-1; D is possibly TRBD2 (7 bases). Trimming cost V 7 bases and J 0 bases, with 13 bases left between them. The germline CDR1 and CDR2 sequences are LNHDA and SQIVND (reference sequence). The CDR3 extends over 15 amino acids. The whole variable domain, remainder taken from reference TRBV19 and TRBJ2-1, is DGGITQSPKYLFRKEGQNVTLSCEQNLNHDAMYWYRQDPGQGLRLIYYSQIVNDFQKGDIAEGYSVSREKKESFPLTVTSAQKNPTAFYLCASTKGGSSYNEQFFGPGTRLTVL.

The chain uses TRBV28 and TRBJ1-1; D gene uncertain. The CDR3 has 17 residues. Trimming stripped 2 bases from V and 4 bases from J, with 20 bases between. In germline, CDR1 is MDHEN, CDR2 SYDVKM. The CDR3 spells CASSLPGSSGISTEAFF. In nucleotides, the CDR3 is TGTGCCAGCAGTTTACCCGGATCCTCGGGGATAAGCACTGAAGCTTTCTTT.